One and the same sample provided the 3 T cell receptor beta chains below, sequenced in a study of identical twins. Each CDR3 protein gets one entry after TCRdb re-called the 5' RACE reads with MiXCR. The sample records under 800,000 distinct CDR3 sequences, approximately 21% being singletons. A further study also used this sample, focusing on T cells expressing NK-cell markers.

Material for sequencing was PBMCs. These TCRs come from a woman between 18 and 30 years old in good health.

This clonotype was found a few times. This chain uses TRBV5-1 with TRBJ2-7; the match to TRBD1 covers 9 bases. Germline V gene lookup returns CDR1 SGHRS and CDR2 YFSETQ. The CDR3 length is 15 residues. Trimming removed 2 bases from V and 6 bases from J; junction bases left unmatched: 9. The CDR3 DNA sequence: TGCGCCAGCAGCTTATACCTGGGACAGGGTGGCGAGCAGTACTTC. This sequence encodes CASSLYLGQGGEQYF.

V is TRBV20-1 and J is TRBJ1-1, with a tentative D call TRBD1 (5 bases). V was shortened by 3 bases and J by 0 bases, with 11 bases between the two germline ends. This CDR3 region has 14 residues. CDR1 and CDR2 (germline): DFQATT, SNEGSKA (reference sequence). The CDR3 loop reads CSASWGRMNTEAFF. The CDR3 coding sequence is TGCAGTGCTAGTTGGGGCAGGATGAACACTGAAGCTTTCTTT.

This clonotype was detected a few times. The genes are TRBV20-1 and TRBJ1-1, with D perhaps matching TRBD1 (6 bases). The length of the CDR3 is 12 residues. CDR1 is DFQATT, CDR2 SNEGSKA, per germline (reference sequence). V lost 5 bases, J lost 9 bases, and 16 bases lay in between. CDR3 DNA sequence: TGCAGTGCTGGACAGAGGTTAAACCAAGCTTTCTTT. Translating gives CSAGQRLNQAFF.